The rows below give T cell receptor beta chains drawn from one sample of a study of blood T cell repertoires in COVID-19. Libraries were prepared by immunoSEQ multiplex PCR; TCRdb keeps only in-frame clonotypes and omits some of them. Of about 140,000 clones in the sample, around 87% were seen once. Sequenced: peripheral blood. The receptors stem from a man aged 50-60 years who had recovered from COVID-19. Each CDR3 is given with its conserved first and last residue. The D gene is left open where the match is weak. Size is stated for part of the rows, as once, few or many counts, or as a class when the clone is expanded.

CDR3nt: TGTGCCAGCAGTTTATCCCCAAGCCAATCCACTGAAGCTTTCTTT; CDR3aa: CASSLSPSQSTEAFF; d_gene: -; abundance: -; j_gene: TRBJ1-1; v_gene: TRBV27
CDR3nt: TGTGCCAGCAGCAGGGAACAAGAGACCCAGTACTTC; CDR3aa: CASSREQETQYF; d_gene: -; abundance: -; j_gene: TRBJ2-5; v_gene: TRBV2
CDR3nt: TGTGCCAGCAGTTTCGGGGTTGCGGGGGCAAACATTCAGTACTTC; CDR3aa: CASSFGVAGANIQYF; d_gene: -; abundance: -; j_gene: TRBJ2-4; v_gene: TRBV6-5
CDR3nt: TGCGCCAGCAGCTTGGCGGTAGCTGGAAGCTCCTACGAGCAGTACTTC; CDR3aa: CASSLAVAGSSYEQYF; d_gene: -; abundance: once; j_gene: TRBJ2-7; v_gene: TRBV5-1
CDR3nt: TGTGCCAGCAGCGGCGGGACAGGGGGACGGAGCGGGGAGCTGTTTTTT; CDR3aa: CASSGGTGGRSGELFF; d_gene: TRBD1; abundance: -; j_gene: TRBJ2-2; v_gene: TRBV5-4
CDR3nt: TGTGCCAGCAGCCGTCGACAGAGATATGGCTACACCTTC; CDR3aa: CASSRRQRYGYTF; d_gene: -; abundance: -; j_gene: TRBJ1-2; v_gene: TRBV6-5
CDR3nt: TGTGCCAGTAGTATACGAGCGGGGGGATCCTACTACTACGAGCAGTACTTC; CDR3aa: CASSIRAGGSYYYEQYF; d_gene: TRBD2; abundance: -; j_gene: TRBJ2-7; v_gene: TRBV19
CDR3nt: TGCGCCAGCAGCAGACAGCGGCAGGGGGTTTACACCGGGGAGCTGTTTTTT; CDR3aa: CASSRQRQGVYTGELFF; d_gene: TRBD1; abundance: -; j_gene: TRBJ2-2; v_gene: TRBV5-1
CDR3nt: TGTGCCAGCAGTTATAGGAGCCCGTCCTACGAGCAGTACTTC; CDR3aa: CASSYRSPSYEQYF; d_gene: -; abundance: -; j_gene: TRBJ2-7; v_gene: TRBV6-2/TRBV6-3
CDR3nt: TGTGCCAGCAGCTCTCTAGCGGGGACATCGGCAGATACGCAGTATTTT; CDR3aa: CASSSLAGTSADTQYF; d_gene: TRBD2; abundance: -; j_gene: TRBJ2-3; v_gene: TRBV11-3
CDR3nt: TGTGCCAGCAGCTTAGGAGAATACGAGCAGTACTTC; CDR3aa: CASSLGEYEQYF; d_gene: -; abundance: -; j_gene: TRBJ2-7; v_gene: TRBV7-8
CDR3nt: TGTGCCAGCTCATCAACCGGGACAGGGGGTGCTAGCAATCAGCCCCAGCATTTT; CDR3aa: CASSSTGTGGASNQPQHF; d_gene: TRBD1; abundance: -; j_gene: TRBJ1-5; v_gene: TRBV18
CDR3nt: TGTGCCAGCAGCCATTTAAGGGGGCGATTCTACGAGCAGTACTTC; CDR3aa: CASSHLRGRFYEQYF; d_gene: TRBD1; abundance: once; j_gene: TRBJ2-7; v_gene: TRBV14
CDR3nt: TGTGCCAGCAACCCACGGACAGGGATGCTCACCTTGAACACTGAAGCTTTCTTT; CDR3aa: CASNPRTGMLTLNTEAFF; d_gene: TRBD1; abundance: -; j_gene: TRBJ1-1; v_gene: TRBV7-8
CDR3nt: TGTGCCAGCAGCCACCAGGGGTTGAACACTGAAGCTTTCTTT; CDR3aa: CASSHQGLNTEAFF; d_gene: -; abundance: -; j_gene: TRBJ1-1; v_gene: TRBV27
CDR3nt: TGCAGCGTTGAGGAGAGCTCTGGAAACACCATATATTTT; CDR3aa: CSVEESSGNTIYF; d_gene: -; abundance: -; j_gene: TRBJ1-3; v_gene: TRBV29-1
CDR3nt: TGTGCCAGCGGGGCAGGGCAGTCGGGAGAGACCCAGTACTTC; CDR3aa: CASGAGQSGETQYF; d_gene: -; abundance: -; j_gene: TRBJ2-5; v_gene: TRBV2
CDR3nt: TGTGCCAGCAGCCCTAGGACAGGGAGGCCTAATGAAAAACTGTTTTTT; CDR3aa: CASSPRTGRPNEKLFF; d_gene: TRBD1; abundance: few; j_gene: TRBJ1-4; v_gene: TRBV9
CDR3nt: TGTGCCAGCAGCTTATCAGGGGGGCCCTACAATGAGCAGTTCTTC; CDR3aa: CASSLSGGPYNEQFF; d_gene: -; abundance: -; j_gene: TRBJ2-1; v_gene: TRBV7-2
CDR3nt: TGTGCCAGCACCCGTAGCCAGAACACTGAAGCTTTCTTT; CDR3aa: CASTRSQNTEAFF; d_gene: -; abundance: -; j_gene: TRBJ1-1; v_gene: TRBV6-5
CDR3nt: TGTGCCAGCAGTTACTCCGCCAGTAACTATGGCTACACCTTC; CDR3aa: CASSYSASNYGYTF; d_gene: -; abundance: few; j_gene: TRBJ1-2; v_gene: TRBV6-5
CDR3nt: TGCGCCAGCAGCCTAGCGGGGCAGACGTTCGACGAGCAGTACTTC; CDR3aa: CASSLAGQTFDEQYF; d_gene: TRBD2; abundance: -; j_gene: TRBJ2-7; v_gene: TRBV4-1
CDR3nt: TGCGCCAGCAGCAACCTACCGGGACAGGCAAACAATGAGCAGTTCTTC; CDR3aa: CASSNLPGQANNEQFF; d_gene: TRBD1; abundance: -; j_gene: TRBJ2-1; v_gene: TRBV5-1
CDR3nt: TGCGCCAGCAGCCGGACAGGGGGGAACACTGAAGCTTTCTTT; CDR3aa: CASSRTGGNTEAFF; d_gene: TRBD1; abundance: -; j_gene: TRBJ1-1; v_gene: TRBV5-1
CDR3nt: TGTGCCAGTAGTGCCGGACAGCGAAGCTCCTACAATGAGCAGTTCTTC; CDR3aa: CASSAGQRSSYNEQFF; d_gene: -; abundance: once; j_gene: TRBJ2-1; v_gene: TRBV19
CDR3nt: TGTGCCAGCAGCCTCAAGCGGGGAAGGGGAGAGACCCAGTACTTC; CDR3aa: CASSLKRGRGETQYF; d_gene: TRBD2; abundance: -; j_gene: TRBJ2-5; v_gene: TRBV5-6
CDR3nt: TGTGCCAGCAGCTTAGCCCTGGGGGGTACGCCGGTTGGCTACACCTTC; CDR3aa: CASSLALGGTPVGYTF; d_gene: -; abundance: few; j_gene: TRBJ1-2; v_gene: TRBV7-2
CDR3nt: TGTGCCAGCAGGTTAGCGGGGGGCTCCTACAATGAGCAGTTCTTC; CDR3aa: CASRLAGGSYNEQFF; d_gene: TRBD2; abundance: -; j_gene: TRBJ2-1; v_gene: TRBV13
CDR3nt: TGTGCCAGCAGCGGAGATGGGACAGGGTTTAGCTACGAGCAGTACTTC; CDR3aa: CASSGDGTGFSYEQYF; d_gene: TRBD1; abundance: -; j_gene: TRBJ2-7; v_gene: TRBV7-9
CDR3nt: TGTGCCAGCAGTAACCAGGGGGGAAATGAGCAGTTCTTC; CDR3aa: CASSNQGGNEQFF; d_gene: -; abundance: -; j_gene: TRBJ2-1; v_gene: TRBV5-4
CDR3nt: TGTGCCAGCAGTGAGTCAGGGGGCTACTCCTACGAGCAGTACTTC; CDR3aa: CASSESGGYSYEQYF; d_gene: TRBD1; abundance: -; j_gene: TRBJ2-7; v_gene: TRBV6-1
CDR3nt: TGTGCCACCAGTGATTCCGGACAGGGAGAGAAGACCCAGTACTTC; CDR3aa: CATSDSGQGEKTQYF; d_gene: TRBD1; abundance: -; j_gene: TRBJ2-5; v_gene: TRBV24-1
CDR3nt: TGTGCCAGCAGCTTAGGGCAGGGTCGCACTGAAGCTTTCTTT; CDR3aa: CASSLGQGRTEAFF; d_gene: -; abundance: once; j_gene: TRBJ1-1; v_gene: TRBV7-2
CDR3nt: TGTGCCAGTAGTATAGATCACAGGTTACTTCAGCCCCAGCATTTT; CDR3aa: CASSIDHRLLQPQHF; d_gene: -; abundance: -; j_gene: TRBJ1-5; v_gene: TRBV19
CDR3nt: TGTGCCAGCTCACTAAGGACTAGCGGGGGATCCTACGAGCAGTACTTC; CDR3aa: CASSLRTSGGSYEQYF; d_gene: TRBD2; abundance: -; j_gene: TRBJ2-7; v_gene: TRBV18
CDR3nt: TGTGCCAGCAGTGAAAAACGGGGAGGCTATGGCTACACCTTC; CDR3aa: CASSEKRGGYGYTF; d_gene: -; abundance: -; j_gene: TRBJ1-2; v_gene: TRBV2
CDR3nt: TGTGCCAGCAGCCAACCGGGACAGATCACAGATACGCAGTATTTT; CDR3aa: CASSQPGQITDTQYF; d_gene: TRBD1; abundance: -; j_gene: TRBJ2-3; v_gene: TRBV3-1/TRBV3-2
CDR3nt: TGTGCCAGCAGCACAGGAGGGGGGGGACGGAGTCAGCCCCAGCATTTT; CDR3aa: CASSTGGGGRSQPQHF; d_gene: -; abundance: -; j_gene: TRBJ1-5; v_gene: TRBV28
CDR3nt: TGTGCTAGTGGGCTCGGACAGGGTTTGGAAGAGACCCAGTACTTC; CDR3aa: CASGLGQGLEETQYF; d_gene: TRBD1; abundance: -; j_gene: TRBJ2-5; v_gene: TRBV12-5
CDR3nt: TGTGCCAGCAATAAACAGGGGAGGTCCTACAATGAGCAGTTCTTC; CDR3aa: CASNKQGRSYNEQFF; d_gene: -; abundance: once; j_gene: TRBJ2-1; v_gene: TRBV6-5
CDR3nt: TGTGCCAGCAGCTTAGCGGTGGGACAGGGATCAGATACGCAGTATTTT; CDR3aa: CASSLAVGQGSDTQYF; d_gene: TRBD1; abundance: few; j_gene: TRBJ2-3; v_gene: TRBV7-9
CDR3nt: TGTGCCAGCAGTCCTTCTGGGACAGGGCAAAGACGTGGCTACACCTTC; CDR3aa: CASSPSGTGQRRGYTF; d_gene: TRBD1; abundance: -; j_gene: TRBJ1-2; v_gene: TRBV2
CDR3nt: TGTGCCAGCATCGGGCCGGGACTAGCGGGGAGCTCCTACGAGCAGTACTTC; CDR3aa: CASIGPGLAGSSYEQYF; d_gene: -; abundance: -; j_gene: TRBJ2-7; v_gene: TRBV21-1
CDR3nt: TGCGCCAGTGGGACAGGTTCTGGGACTGAAGCTTTCTTT; CDR3aa: CASGTGSGTEAFF; d_gene: TRBD1; abundance: -; j_gene: TRBJ1-1; v_gene: TRBV5-1
CDR3nt: TGTGCCAGCACCGACAGGGCTCGCGCGGAAAAACTGTTTTTT; CDR3aa: CASTDRARAEKLFF; d_gene: TRBD1; abundance: -; j_gene: TRBJ1-4; v_gene: TRBV6-5
CDR3nt: TGTGCCAGCAGCCTTTCTTTTGGCGGGTCATACAATGAGCAGTTCTTC; CDR3aa: CASSLSFGGSYNEQFF; d_gene: -; abundance: -; j_gene: TRBJ2-1; v_gene: TRBV3-1/TRBV3-2
CDR3nt: TGTGCCAGCAGCTTAGGTCCCGGGACAGGGAACACTGAAGCTTTCTTT; CDR3aa: CASSLGPGTGNTEAFF; d_gene: TRBD1; abundance: -; j_gene: TRBJ1-1; v_gene: TRBV7-6
CDR3nt: TGCGCCAGCAGCTTGGTTCGGGGGGAAGAGACCCAGTACTTC; CDR3aa: CASSLVRGEETQYF; d_gene: TRBD2; abundance: -; j_gene: TRBJ2-5; v_gene: TRBV5-1
CDR3nt: TGTGCCAGCAGCGTAGCGGGGACAACACTCACAGATACGCAGTATTTT; CDR3aa: CASSVAGTTLTDTQYF; d_gene: -; abundance: once; j_gene: TRBJ2-3; v_gene: TRBV9
CDR3nt: TGTGCCAGCAGCTTGGACCGAGTTAATCAGCCCCAGCATTTT; CDR3aa: CASSLDRVNQPQHF; d_gene: -; abundance: -; j_gene: TRBJ1-5; v_gene: TRBV5-5
CDR3nt: TGTGCCAGCAGCGTCATGGGGCTAGCGGGGGCGAATGAGCAGTTCTTC; CDR3aa: CASSVMGLAGANEQFF; d_gene: TRBD2; abundance: -; j_gene: TRBJ2-1; v_gene: TRBV11-3
CDR3nt: TGTGCCAGCAGCTTAGACTGGACTGAAGCTTTCTTT; CDR3aa: CASSLDWTEAFF; d_gene: -; abundance: -; j_gene: TRBJ1-1; v_gene: TRBV7-9
CDR3nt: TGTGCCAGCAGCTTAGAGTACGCCCAGGGGGAGCTTAGCGGCTACACCTTC; CDR3aa: CASSLEYAQGELSGYTF; d_gene: TRBD1; abundance: few; j_gene: TRBJ1-2; v_gene: TRBV7-8
CDR3nt: TGCGCCAGCAGAGAGCTAGCGGACTCCTACAATGAGCAGTTCTTC; CDR3aa: CASRELADSYNEQFF; d_gene: TRBD2; abundance: -; j_gene: TRBJ2-1; v_gene: TRBV4-1
CDR3nt: TGTGCCAGCTCACTTCAGGGGATGAACACTGAAGCTTTCTTT; CDR3aa: CASSLQGMNTEAFF; d_gene: -; abundance: -; j_gene: TRBJ1-1; v_gene: TRBV18